This entry is about one TCR beta chain. Its antigen is unknown. Through a sample-barcoded 5' primer and a J-beta primer mix, a second PCR was run for 7 to 11 cycles. TCRdb itself ran the 5' RACE reads through MiXCR, one entry per CDR3 protein. The repertoire holds over 1,200,000 distinct CDR3 sequences, with around 59% as singletons. V was shortened by 0 bases and J by 0 bases, with 17 bases between the two germline ends. Germline V gene sequence: CDR1 DFQATT, CDR2 SNEGSKA (reference sequence). The CDR3 runs 17 residues. The sample is drawn from a study of blood T cells in healthy people across ages. Regarding the study as a whole: Lack of knowledge of donor CMV status possibly confounded expanded clonotype changes.

All donors came from Russia, were Caucasian and healthy, and spanned ages about 6 to 90. This sequence originates from a man between 18 and 35 years old in good health. Sequences were obtained from blood. V and J are TRBV20-1 and TRBJ1-2; no definite D call. This CDR3 is CSARDRSERTPNYGYTF. CDR3 coding DNA: TGCAGTGCTAGAGATCGGTCTGAACGGACCCCTAACTATGGCTACACCTTC.